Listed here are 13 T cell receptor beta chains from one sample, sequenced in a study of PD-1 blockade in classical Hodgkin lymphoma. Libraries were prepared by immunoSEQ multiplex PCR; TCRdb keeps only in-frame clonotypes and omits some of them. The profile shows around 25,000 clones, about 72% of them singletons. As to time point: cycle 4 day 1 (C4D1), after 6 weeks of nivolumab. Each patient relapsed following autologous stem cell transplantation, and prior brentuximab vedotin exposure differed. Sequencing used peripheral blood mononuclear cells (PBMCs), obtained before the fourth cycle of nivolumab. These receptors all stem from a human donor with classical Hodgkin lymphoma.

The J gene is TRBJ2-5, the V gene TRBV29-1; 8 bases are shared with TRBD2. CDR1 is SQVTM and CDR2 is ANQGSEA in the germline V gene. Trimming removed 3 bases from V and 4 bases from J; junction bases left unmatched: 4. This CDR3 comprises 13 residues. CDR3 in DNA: TGCAGCGTTGAGGGGACTAGTACAGAGACCCAGTACTTC. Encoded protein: CSVEGTSTETQYF.

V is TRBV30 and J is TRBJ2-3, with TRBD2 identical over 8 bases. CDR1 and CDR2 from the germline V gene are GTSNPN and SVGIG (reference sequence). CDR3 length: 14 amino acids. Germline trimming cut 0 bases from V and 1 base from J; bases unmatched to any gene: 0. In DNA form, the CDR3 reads TGTGCCTGGAGTGTACTAGCGGGCACAGATACGCAGTATTTT. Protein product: CAWSVLAGTDTQYF.

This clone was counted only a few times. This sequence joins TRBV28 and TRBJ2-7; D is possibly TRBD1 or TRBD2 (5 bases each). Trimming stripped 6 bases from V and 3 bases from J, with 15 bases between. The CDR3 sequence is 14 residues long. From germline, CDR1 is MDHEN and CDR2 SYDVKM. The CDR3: CASRSPGRGYEQYF. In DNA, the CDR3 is TGTGCCAGCAGATCACCGGGACGGGGCTACGAGCAGTACTTC.

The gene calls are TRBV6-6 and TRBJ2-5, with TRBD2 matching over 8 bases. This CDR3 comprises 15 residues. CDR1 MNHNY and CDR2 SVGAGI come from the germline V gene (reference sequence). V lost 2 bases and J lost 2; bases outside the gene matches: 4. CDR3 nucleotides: TGTGCCAGCAGTTACGGGGCGGGGGGACAAGAGACCCAGTACTTC. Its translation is CASSYGAGGQETQYF.

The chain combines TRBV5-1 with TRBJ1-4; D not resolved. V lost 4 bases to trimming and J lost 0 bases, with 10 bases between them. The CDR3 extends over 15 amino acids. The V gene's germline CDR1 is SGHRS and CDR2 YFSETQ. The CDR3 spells CASSPRLSTNEKLFF. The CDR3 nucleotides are TGCGCCAGCAGCCCAAGGCTCTCAACTAATGAAAAACTGTTTTTT. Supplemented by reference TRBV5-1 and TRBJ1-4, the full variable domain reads KAGVTQTPRYLIKTRGQQVTLSCSPISGHRSVSWYQQTPGQGLQFLFEYFSETQRNKGNFPGRFSGRQFSNSRSEMNVSTLELGDSALYLCASSPRLSTNEKLFFGSGTQLSVL.

The CDR3 bases are TGTGCCAGTACCCCCTGGGCTCCTAACTATGGCTACACCTTC. Its protein product is CASTPWAPNYGYTF. The rearrangement links TRBV19 to TRBJ1-2; no definite D call. This CDR3 comprises 14 residues. With 7 bases removed from V and 0 bases from J, the gap between germline ends came to 12 bases. Germline V gene sequence: CDR1 LNHDA, CDR2 SQIVND (reference sequence).

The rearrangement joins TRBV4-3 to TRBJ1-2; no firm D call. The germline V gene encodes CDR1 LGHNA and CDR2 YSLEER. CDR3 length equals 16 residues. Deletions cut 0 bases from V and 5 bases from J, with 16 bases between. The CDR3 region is CASSQEFELGRYGYTF. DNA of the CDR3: TGCGCCAGCAGCCAAGAATTTGAACTTGGGAGATATGGCTACACCTTC.

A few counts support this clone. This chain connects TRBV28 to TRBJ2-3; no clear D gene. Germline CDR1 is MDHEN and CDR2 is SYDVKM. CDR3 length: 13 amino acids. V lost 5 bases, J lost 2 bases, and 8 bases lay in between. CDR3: CASSPNPTDTQYF. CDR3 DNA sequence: TGTGCCAGCAGTCCCAACCCCACAGATACGCAGTATTTT. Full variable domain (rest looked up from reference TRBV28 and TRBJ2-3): DVKVTQSSRYLVKRTGEKVFLECVQDMDHENMFWYRQDPGLGLRLIYFSYDVKMKEKGDIPEGYSVSREKKERFSLILESASTNQTSMYLCASSPNPTDTQYFGPGTRLTVL.

The CDR3 sequence: CASSPRLAGGDQQFF. CDR3 nucleotide sequence: TGTGCCAGCAGCCCCCGACTAGCGGGAGGGGATCAGCAGTTCTTC. The chain links TRBV9 to TRBJ2-1, with 14 bases matching TRBD2. The CDR3 is 15 residues long. With 4 bases clipped from V and 11 bases from J, the junction kept 8 bases outside the gene matches. Germline V gives CDR1 SGDLS, CDR2 YYNGEE. Combining the CDR3 with reference TRBV9 and TRBJ2-1 gives the whole variable domain DSGVTQTPKHLITATGQRVTLRCSPRSGDLSVYWYQQSLDQGLQFLIQYYNGEERAKGNILERFSAQQFPDLHSELNLSSLELGDSALYFCASSPRLAGGDQQFFGPGTRLTVL.

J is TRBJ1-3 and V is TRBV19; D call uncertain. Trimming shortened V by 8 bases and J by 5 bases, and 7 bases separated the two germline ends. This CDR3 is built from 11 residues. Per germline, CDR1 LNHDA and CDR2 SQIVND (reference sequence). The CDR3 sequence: CASLLRNTIYF. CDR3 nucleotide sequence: TGTGCCAGTCTTCTACGAAACACCATATATTTT.

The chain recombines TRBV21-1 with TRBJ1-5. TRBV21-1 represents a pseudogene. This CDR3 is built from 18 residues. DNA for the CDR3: TGTGCCAGCAGCAAAGCGCCTCCGGGACCTATGGTAAATCAGCCCCAGCATTTT. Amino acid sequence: CASSKAPPGPMVNQPQHF.

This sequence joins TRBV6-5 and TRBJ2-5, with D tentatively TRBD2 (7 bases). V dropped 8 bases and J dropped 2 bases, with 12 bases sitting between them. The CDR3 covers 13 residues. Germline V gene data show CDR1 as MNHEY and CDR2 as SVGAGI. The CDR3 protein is CASGGAFQETQYF. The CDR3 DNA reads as TGTGCCAGCGGGGGGGCTTTTCAAGAGACCCAGTACTTC.

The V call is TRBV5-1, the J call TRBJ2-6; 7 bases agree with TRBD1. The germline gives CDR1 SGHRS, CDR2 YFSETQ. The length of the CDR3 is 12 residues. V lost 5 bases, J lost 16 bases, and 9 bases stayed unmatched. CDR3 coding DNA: TGCGCCAGCAGTCAGGGGTGGGGACAGCTGACTTTC. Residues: CASSQGWGQLTF. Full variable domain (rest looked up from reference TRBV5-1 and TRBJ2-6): KAGVTQTPRYLIKTRGQQVTLSCSPISGHRSVSWYQQTPGQGLQFLFEYFSETQRNKGNFPGRFSGRQFSNSRSEMNVSTLELGDSALYLCASSQGWGQLTFGAGSRLTVL.